The 26 T cell receptor beta chains reported below all come from one sample, sequenced in a study of blood T cell repertoires in COVID-19. The table came from immunoSEQ multiplex PCR; TCRdb's copy has only in-frame clones and leaves some out. The sample consists of about 250,000 clones, about 89% of them appearing once. Sample: peripheral blood. These receptors all come from a woman aged 55-69 years who had recovered from COVID-19.

The chain joins TRBV28 to TRBJ1-3, with TRBD1 matching over 8 bases. This CDR3 region has 15 residues. Germline CDR1 reads MDHEN; CDR2 reads SYDVKM. V dropped 4 bases and J dropped 2; count of bases not matched to a gene: 4. For the CDR3, the DNA is TGTGCCAGCAGTTACAGGGGGTCCGCTGGAAACACCATATATTTT. Protein product: CASSYRGSAGNTIYF.

This chain links TRBV7-6 with TRBJ1-2; 7 nucleotides align to TRBD1. CDR1 SGHVS and CDR2 FNYEAQ come from the germline V gene. V lost 4 bases to trimming and J lost 6 bases; unmatched junction nucleotides: 8. The CDR3 is 14 amino acids. The CDR3 sequence is CASSSSTGFDGYTF. The CDR3, as DNA: TGTGCCAGCAGCTCGTCGACAGGGTTTGATGGCTACACCTTC.

Here the CDR3 DNA reads TGTGCCAGCAGTATCGGGACAGGTTATGGCTACACCTTC. It translates to CASSIGTGYGYTF. The genes are TRBV12-3 or TRBV12-4 and TRBJ1-2; 8 bases match TRBD1. This CDR3 has 13 residues. Losses at the gene ends were 5 bases for V and 5 bases for J; bases not matched to a gene: 4.

This chain connects TRBV19 to TRBJ1-4, with TRBD1 as a possible D gene (6 bases). Germline values: CDR1 LNHDA, CDR2 SQIVND (reference sequence). The CDR3 consists of 17 residues. V was trimmed by 7 bases and J by 0 bases, leaving 18 bases between them. In DNA form, the CDR3 reads TGTGCCAGTACTAAGACAGGCACGCTAACAACTAATGAAAAACTGTTTTTT. Amino acid sequence: CASTKTGTLTTNEKLFF.

This chain joins TRBV2 and TRBJ1-2, with 9 bases matching TRBD1. The V gene's germline CDR1 is SNHLY and CDR2 FYNNEI. With 7 bases clipped from V and 0 bases from J, the junction kept 3 bases outside the gene matches. This CDR3 region has 14 residues. CDR3 nucleotide sequence: TGTGCCAGCAAAAGGACAGGGGCTAACTATGGCTACACCTTC. This translates into CASKRTGANYGYTF.

The gene calls are TRBV7-2 and TRBJ1-2; D not certain. The germline gives CDR1 SGHTA, CDR2 FQGNSA. The CDR3 has 13 residues. V dropped 1 base and J dropped 3 bases, with 6 bases sitting between them. In nucleotides, the CDR3 is TGTGCCAGCAGCTTAGACGGAGACTATGGCTACACCTTC. Residues: CASSLDGDYGYTF.

The chain employs TRBV9 and TRBJ2-6; D perhaps matches TRBD2 (5 bases). Germline CDR1 is SGDLS and CDR2 is YYNGEE. The CDR3 is made up of 14 amino acids. V gave up 4 bases and J gave up 4 bases, with 9 bases separating them. The CDR3 DNA reads TGTGCCAGCAGCCAGTGGAGGGGGGCCAACGTCCTGACTTTC. Translation: CASSQWRGANVLTF.

This clone appeared once. The J gene is TRBJ1-2, the V gene TRBV6-8; unclear D gene. Germline loops: CDR1 MNHGY, CDR2 SAAAGT. V was trimmed by 6 bases and J by 4 bases, leaving 9 bases between them. The CDR3 runs to 12 residues. The CDR3 coding sequence is TGTGCCAGCAGGAGGGAGGGCTATGGCTACACCTTC. This sequence encodes CASRREGYGYTF.

The chain recombines TRBV7-2 with TRBJ2-5; 7 positions agree with TRBD1. The CDR3 extends over 16 amino acids. V dropped 4 bases and J dropped 3; count of bases not matched to a gene: 11. From germline, CDR1 is SGHTA and CDR2 FQGNSA. CDR3 region: CASSSRGTAVKETQYF. Here the CDR3 DNA reads TGTGCCAGCAGCTCACGAGGGACAGCCGTCAAAGAGACCCAGTACTTC.

The chain joins TRBV24-1 to TRBJ2-1, with a weak D call TRBD1 (5 bases). The CDR3 has 15 amino acids. Germline V gene sequence: CDR1 KGHDR, CDR2 SFDVKD. V shed 9 bases and J shed 0 bases, with 14 bases lying between them. In DNA, the CDR3 is TGTGCCACCTCCCAGGGTCAGAGCTCCTACAATGAGCAGTTCTTC. Translating it yields CATSQGQSSYNEQFF.

V gene TRBV4-3 combines with J gene TRBJ1-1; D might be TRBD1 (6 bases). Germline CDR1 is LGHNA and CDR2 is YSLEER. This CDR3 is 15 amino acids long. V lost 0 bases and J lost 1, with 9 bases in between. In DNA form, the CDR3 reads TGCGCCAGCAGCCAAGAGGGGGCAGCGAACACTGAAGCTTTCTTT. Its translation: CASSQEGAANTEAFF.

This clone was detected a few times. V is TRBV23-1 and J is TRBJ1-5; D may be TRBD1 (5 bases). TRBV23-1 has ORF status, its function being uncertain. V lost 2 bases, J lost 11 bases, and 22 bases lay in between. This CDR3 comprises 16 residues. The CDR3 protein is CASSQGYAWGCGTQHF. The CDR3 coding sequence is TGCGCCAGCAGTCAAGGCTACGCCTGGGGCTGTGGGACCCAGCATTTT.

A note on this clone: Within the sample, other DNA sequences also encode this same CDR3. This sequence joins TRBV12-3 or TRBV12-4 and TRBJ1-2; 8 positions match TRBD1. The CDR3 contains 12 residues. Losses at the gene ends were 5 bases for V and 5 bases for J; bases not matched to a gene: 1. Written as DNA, the CDR3 is TGTGCCAGCAGTCGGACAGGGTATGGCTACACCTTC. Protein: CASSRTGYGYTF.

This chain connects TRBV7-8 to TRBJ2-7, with 9 bases aligning to TRBD2. V shed 0 bases, J shed 9 bases, and the junction held 12 bases outside the gene matches. The CDR3 runs to 16 residues. CDR1 is SGHVS, CDR2 FQNEAQ, per germline. The CDR3 sequence: CASSLAGGGAPIGQYF. CDR3 in DNA: TGTGCCAGCAGCTTAGCGGGCGGGGGGGCTCCCATAGGGCAGTACTTC.

The genes are TRBV12-3 or TRBV12-4 and TRBJ1-1; D is unresolved. Trimming removed 3 bases at V and 3 bases at J, with 8 bases between. This CDR3 comprises 13 residues. CDR3 sequence (DNA): TGTGCCAGCAGTTTTGGCCTGGACACTGAAGCTTTCTTT. It encodes CASSFGLDTEAFF.

This chain links TRBV19 with TRBJ2-5, with 8 bases matching TRBD2. Germline V gene lookup returns CDR1 LNHDA and CDR2 SQIVND (reference sequence). The length of the CDR3 is 14 residues. V lost 8 bases, J lost 4 bases, and 9 bases stayed unmatched. CDR3 in DNA: TGTGCCAGTGCCTGGCGGGGGGATGTAGAGACCCAGTACTTC. Amino acids: CASAWRGDVETQYF.

This chain connects TRBV5-1 to TRBJ2-3, with no clear D. Trimming took 0 bases from V and 1 from J, leaving 9 bases between them. The CDR3 covers 15 residues. The germline gives CDR1 SGHRS, CDR2 YFSETQ. CDR3 sequence reads: CASSLVAERTDTQYF. CDR3 nucleotide sequence: TGCGCCAGCAGCTTGGTGGCGGAACGCACAGATACGCAGTATTTT.

For this clone: One junction end does not reproduce the germline sequence, and a read error may be involved. The chain couples TRBV5-6 to TRBJ1-4; weak D call: TRBD1 (5 bases). Germline lookup yields CDR1 SGHDT and CDR2 YYEEEE. CDR3 length: 16 amino acids. CDR3 amino acids: CASSSPQVGSNEKLFF. The DNA for the CDR3 is TGTGCCAGCAGCTCCCCACAGGTGGGGTCTAATGAAAAATTGTTTTTT.

The V and J genes are TRBV5-6 and TRBJ1-2; D perhaps matches TRBD1 (5 bases). The CDR3 covers 15 residues. CDR1 is SGHDT and CDR2 is YYEEEE in the germline V gene. Trimming took off 4 bases at V and 3 bases at J, with 16 bases between the two ends. The CDR3: CASSPGGRRDYGYTF. The CDR3 DNA reads TGTGCCAGCAGCCCTGGGGGGAGGAGAGACTATGGCTACACCTTC.

This chain links TRBV6-2 or TRBV6-3 with TRBJ2-5, with D perhaps TRBD2 (5 bases). The CDR3 runs to 14 residues. From germline, CDR1 is MNHEY and CDR2 SVGEGT. With 5 bases removed from V and 6 bases from J, the gap between germline ends came to 16 bases. As DNA, the CDR3 is TGTGCCAGCAGTCTAGCTAGGGCTGGGCAGACCCAGTACTTC. Translation: CASSLARAGQTQYF.

The rearrangement uses TRBV7-9 and TRBJ1-1; no clear D. V was cut by 2 bases and J by 4 bases, with 11 bases left in between. The CDR3 covers 14 residues. Germline V gene lookup returns CDR1 SEHNR and CDR2 FQNEAQ (reference sequence). The CDR3 protein is CASSLNQISTEAFF. The CDR3 DNA follows: TGTGCCAGCAGCTTAAATCAGATCAGCACTGAAGCTTTCTTT.

The V call is TRBV5-4, the J call TRBJ2-6, with 7 bases aligning to TRBD1. The trim removed 3 bases at V and 7 bases at J, leaving 10 bases unmatched. The CDR3 is made up of 16 amino acids. Germline CDR1 and CDR2: SGHNT and YYREEE (reference sequence). The CDR3 loop is CASSSGTASRANVLTF. As DNA, the CDR3 is TGTGCCAGCAGCTCGGGGACAGCGAGTCGAGCCAACGTCCTGACTTTC.

The chain's CDR3 is CASSLLGTGANVLTF. CDR3 DNA: TGCGCCAGCAGCCTGTTGGGCACTGGGGCCAACGTCCTGACTTTC. This chain uses TRBV5-1 with TRBJ2-6; D not resolved. The CDR3 runs to 15 residues. Germline V gives CDR1 SGHRS, CDR2 YFSETQ. Trimming removed 4 bases from V and 2 bases from J, with 10 bases in between.

The rearrangement joins TRBV7-2 to TRBJ2-5, with a weak D call TRBD2 (6 bases). Germline V gives CDR1 SGHTA, CDR2 FQGNSA. V shed 4 bases and J shed 2 bases, with 11 bases lying between them. This CDR3 is built from 14 residues. CDR3 in amino acids: CASSYGTPQETQYF. CDR3 in DNA: TGTGCCAGCAGCTACGGGACTCCACAAGAGACCCAGTACTTC.

This chain connects TRBV5-1 to TRBJ1-1; 9 nucleotides line up with TRBD1. The germline gives CDR1 SGHRS, CDR2 YFSETQ. CDR3 size: 15 residues. After removal of 7 bases from V and 2 bases from J, the junction contained 9 bases not matched to a gene. Here the CDR3 DNA reads TGCGCCAGCTCCCAACCGGGACAGGGAAACACTGAAGCTTTCTTT. Translation gives CASSQPGQGNTEAFF.

V and J are TRBV29-1 and TRBJ2-3; possibly TRBD2 for D (6 bases). CDR3 length equals 12 residues. From germline, CDR1 is SQVTM and CDR2 ANQGSEA. V was trimmed by 4 bases and J by 2 bases, leaving 7 bases between them. CDR3 sequence: CSVGRDTDTQYF. The CDR3 nucleotides read TGCAGCGTTGGGAGGGACACAGATACGCAGTATTTT.